Below are 8 T cell receptor beta chains sequenced from a single sample in a study of cytomegalovirus exposure and HLA in healthy donors. The primer mix had 60 Vbeta and 13 Jbeta primers. TCRdb keeps only in-frame clones here, not all; method: immunoSEQ multiplex PCR. The table includes more than 85,000 clones, 70% to 85% detected once. The source material was PBMCs. The receptors derive from a man aged 25 to 40 in good health and CMV-seropositive.

This chain links TRBV18 with TRBJ1-5, with D possibly TRBD1 on 6 matching bases. The V end lost 4 bases, the J end lost 0 bases, and 10 bases lay between the germline ends. Germline V CDR1 and CDR2: KGHSH, LQKENI. The CDR3 has 15 residues. The CDR3 DNA is TGTGCCAGCTCACAGTCAGGGGATAGCAATCAGCCCCAGCATTTT. Amino acid sequence: CASSQSGDSNQPQHF.

The chain uses TRBV5-6 and TRBJ2-4; 8 nucleotides agree with TRBD2. Germline V CDR1 and CDR2: SGHDT, YYEEEE. V lost 0 bases to trimming and J lost 6 bases; unmatched junction nucleotides: 5. This CDR3 comprises 15 residues. DNA for the CDR3: TGTGCCAGCAGCTTGGCCGAACTAGCGGTAAACATTCAGTACTTC. It encodes CASSLAELAVNIQYF.

The chain has TRBV9 and TRBJ1-2; D remains unclear. The CDR3 covers 11 residues. Deletions cut 3 bases from V and 5 bases from J, with 5 bases between. The germline V gene has CDR1 SGDLS and CDR2 YYNGEE. CDR3 in DNA: TGTGCCAGCAGCGCCGGGTATGGCTACACCTTC. Residues: CASSAGYGYTF.

This chain uses TRBV6-1 with TRBJ1-3, with 9 bases fitting TRBD1. This CDR3 comprises 16 residues. V shed 3 bases, J shed 3 bases, and the junction held 6 bases outside the gene matches. The germline V gene encodes CDR1 MNHNS and CDR2 SASEGT. For the CDR3, the DNA is TGTGCCAGCAGTGATCAACAGGGGGCTTATGGAAACACCATATATTTT. Amino acids: CASSDQQGAYGNTIYF.

V and J are TRBV27 and TRBJ2-1, with TRBD2 matching over 7 bases. The V and J ends lost 5 bases and 6 bases, in that order; junction bases with no gene match: 10. There are 15 residues in the CDR3. Germline CDR1 and CDR2: MNHEY and SMNVEV (reference sequence). Here the CDR3 reads CASSSVAGESNEQFF. As DNA, the CDR3 is TGTGCCAGCAGTAGCGTGGCGGGAGAAAGCAATGAGCAGTTCTTC.

The V and J genes are TRBV5-4 and TRBJ2-1; D uncertain. The CDR3 contains 15 residues. Trimming pared 0 bases from V and 0 bases from J, leaving 7 bases between. Germline values: CDR1 SGHNT, CDR2 YYREEE (reference sequence). The CDR3 reads CASSLDKNSYNEQFF. For the CDR3, the DNA is TGTGCCAGCAGCTTGGACAAGAACTCCTACAATGAGCAGTTCTTC.

This clone has a handful of counts. The chain links TRBV5-4 to TRBJ2-5, with D possibly TRBD2 on 7 matching bases. The length of the CDR3 is 14 residues. The V end lost 4 bases, the J end lost 4 bases, and 14 bases lay between the germline ends. Germline CDR1 SGHNT, CDR2 YYREEE (reference sequence). The CDR3 is CASSPGGLSETQYF. CDR3 nucleotide sequence: TGTGCCAGCAGCCCGGGGGGCTTGTCAGAGACCCAGTACTTC. The full variable domain, completed using reference TRBV5-4 and TRBJ2-5, is ETGVTQSPTHLIKTRGQQVTLRCSSQSGHNTVSWYQQALGQGPQFIFQYYREEENGRGNFPPRFSGLQFPNYSSELNVNALELDDSALYLCASSPGGLSETQYFGPGTRLLVL.

This clone is a singleton in its sample. The chain combines TRBV5-1 with TRBJ1-5; no firm D call. Trimming took off 4 bases at V and 0 bases at J, with 8 bases between the two ends. This CDR3 region has 14 residues. CDR1 is SGHRS, CDR2 YFSETQ, per germline. CDR3 in amino acids: CASSPEDSNQPQHF. The CDR3 DNA follows: TGCGCCAGCAGCCCGGAGGATAGCAATCAGCCCCAGCATTTT.